The clone carrying this TCR beta chain showed up just a few times. These data originate in a study of T cells in Graves' hyperthyroidism and ophthalmopathy. Per the germline V gene, CDR1 is DFQATT and CDR2 is SNEGSKA (reference sequence). There are 15 residues in the CDR3. The V gene end was trimmed by 5 bases and the J gene end by 4 bases; junction bases not matched to a gene: 10. Amplification of TCR beta CDR3 regions was performed using RNA transcripts as template. The HTBI primer set served for first-round RT-PCR of the TCR CDR3. TCRdb fed the multiplex PCR reads into MiXCR, producing one record per CDR3 protein. The sample includes 550,000 to 850,000 distinct CDR3 sequences, over 15% of them seen just once.

This TCR derives from a woman between 50 and 59 years old with Graves' hyperthyroidism that later progressed to Graves' ophthalmopathy. The gene calls are TRBV20-1 and TRBJ2-1; 8 bases align to TRBD1. Sequencing was performed on blood. For the CDR3, the DNA is TGCAGTGCTCTCCCTTCCAGGGGGCCATACAATGAGCAGTTCTTC. The encoded protein is CSALPSRGPYNEQFF.